The rows below give T cell receptor beta chains drawn from one sample of a study of Graves' ophthalmopathy and Graves' hyperthyroidism. TCRdb reprocessed the multiplex PCR reads with MiXCR, giving one entry per CDR3 protein. The sample holds tens of thousands of distinct CDR3 sequences; approximately 48% are singletons and the top ten take approximately 7%. Sequenced: peripheral blood. The source is an adult woman with stable Graves' hyperthyroidism. Both conserved end residues are part of each CDR3. Each record gives: D gene, V gene, J gene, clone size, CDR3 protein, CDR3 DNA. A D gene is named only where the DNA matches it firmly. The size of a clone is reported for some rows only, either as once, few or many, or as a class for expanded clones.

D: .
V: TRBV5-4
J: TRBJ1-1
size: .
CDR3: CASSLGVATEAFF
DNA: TGTGCCAGCAGCTTGGGAGTAGCCACGGAAGCTTTCTTT

D: .
V: TRBV7-9
J: TRBJ2-1
size: .
CDR3: CASSSPLDFRINEQFF
DNA: TGTGCCAGCAGCTCCCCCCTAGATTTCCGCATCAATGAGCAGTTCTTC

D: .
V: TRBV20-1
J: TRBJ2-3
size: .
CDR3: CSATGTAVLGRDTQYF
DNA: TGCAGTGCCACTGGGACGGCGGTTCTTGGGAGGGATACGCAGTATTTT

D: .
V: TRBV20-1
J: TRBJ1-1
size: .
CDR3: CSARKGTSNTEAFF
DNA: TGCAGTGCTAGAAAGGGGACTTCGAACACTGAAGCTTTCTTT

D: .
V: TRBV7-3
J: TRBJ2-7
size: .
CDR3: CASSPLPEAGEQYF
DNA: TGTGCCAGCAGCCCCCTCCCGGAGGCCGGGGAGCAGTACTTC

D: TRBD2
V: TRBV24-1
J: TRBJ2-1
size: .
CDR3: CATSDPGWGREGGYNEQFF
DNA: TGTGCCACCAGTGACCCGGGCTGGGGACGGGAGGGCGGCTACAATGAGCAGTTCTTC

D: .
V: TRBV11-3
J: TRBJ2-3
size: .
CDR3: CASSQGQGTSTDTQYF
DNA: TGTGCCAGCAGCCAGGGGCAGGGCACTAGCACAGATACGCAGTATTTT

D: TRBD1
V: TRBV6-6
J: TRBJ2-7
size: many
CDR3: CASSSTGGEPYEQYF
DNA: TGTGCCAGCAGTAGCACAGGGGGCGAACCCTACGAGCAGTACTTC

D: .
V: TRBV20-1
J: TRBJ2-2
size: .
CDR3: CSARGGGGGSGELLF
DNA: TGCAGTGCTAGAGGGGGGGGGGGGGGCTCCGGGGAGCTGCTTTTT

D: .
V: TRBV12-3/TRBV12-4
J: TRBJ2-1
size: .
CDR3: CASNSRAHSPYNEQFF
DNA: TGTGCCAGCAATTCCAGGGCCCATAGCCCCTACAATGAGCAGTTCTTC

D: .
V: TRBV7-8
J: TRBJ1-2
size: many
CDR3: CASSGNLQGREHGYTF
DNA: TGTGCCAGCAGCGGGAATCTACAGGGAAGAGAACATGGCTACACCTTC

D: TRBD1
V: TRBV20-1
J: TRBJ1-1
size: many
CDR3: CSARDRGRGTEAFF
DNA: TGCAGTGCACGGGACAGGGGGAGAGGCACTGAAGCTTTCTTT

D: TRBD1
V: TRBV29-1
J: TRBJ2-1
size: medium-sized
CDR3: CSAIGQGSYNEQFF
DNA: TGCAGCGCGATAGGACAGGGCTCCTACAATGAGCAGTTCTTC

D: TRBD2
V: TRBV9
J: TRBJ2-1
size: once
CDR3: CASSVGPSGSDNEQFF
DNA: TGTGCCAGCAGCGTAGGTCCTAGCGGGAGCGACAATGAGCAGTTCTTC

D: TRBD2
V: TRBV7-7
J: TRBJ2-7
size: medium-sized
CDR3: CASSLGGGAYEQYF
DNA: TGTGCCAGCAGCTTAGGCGGGGGGGCCTACGAGCAGTACTTC

D: .
V: TRBV12-3/TRBV12-4
J: TRBJ2-7
size: many
CDR3: CASRSRDALYEQYF
DNA: TGTGCCAGCAGGAGCAGGGACGCGCTCTACGAGCAGTACTTC

D: .
V: TRBV5-8
J: TRBJ2-3
size: many
CDR3: CASSSRRGGTDTQYF
DNA: TGTGCCAGCAGCTCCCGACGAGGGGGCACAGATACGCAGTATTTT

D: .
V: TRBV7-8
J: TRBJ2-6
size: .
CDR3: CASGDRSGANVLTF
DNA: TGTGCCTCGGGGGACCGCTCTGGGGCCAACGTCCTGACTTTC

D: .
V: TRBV20-1
J: TRBJ2-7
size: .
CDR3: CSAIGTGLAYEQYF
DNA: TGCAGTGCTATCGGGACTGGCCTTGCCTACGAGCAGTACTTC

D: .
V: TRBV28
J: TRBJ1-3
size: .
CDR3: CASSSPGTPSGSTIYF
DNA: TGTGCCAGCAGTTCACCCGGGACACCCTCTGGAAGCACCATATATTTT

D: TRBD1
V: TRBV28
J: TRBJ2-7
size: many
CDR3: CASRRTGAFEQYF
DNA: TGTGCCAGCAGACGGACAGGGGCTTTCGAGCAGTACTTC

D: TRBD1
V: TRBV7-9
J: TRBJ2-7
size: medium-sized
CDR3: CASSWTGEEQYF
DNA: TGTGCCAGCAGCTGGACAGGGGAAGAGCAGTACTTC

D: .
V: TRBV20-1
J: TRBJ2-2
size: .
CDR3: CSARSGQRDAGELFF
DNA: TGCAGTGCTAGGTCCGGGCAGAGGGACGCCGGGGAGCTGTTTTTT

D: .
V: TRBV5-8
J: TRBJ2-5
size: many
CDR3: CASSSGRLQETQYF
DNA: TGTGCCAGCAGCTCGGGACGTCTCCAAGAGACCCAGTACTTC

D: .
V: TRBV6-6
J: TRBJ1-5
size: many
CDR3: CASSYSGDSNQPQHF
DNA: TGTGCCAGCAGTTACTCGGGGGATAGCAATCAGCCCCAGCATTTT

D: .
V: TRBV28
J: TRBJ2-7
size: many
CDR3: CASSLPGSRREQYF
DNA: TGTGCCAGCAGTTTACCAGGGTCTAGGCGCGAGCAGTACTTC

D: TRBD1
V: TRBV14
J: TRBJ1-2
size: .
CDR3: CASSQGQGHGYTF
DNA: TGTGCCAGCAGCCAGGGACAGGGCCATGGCTACACCTTC

D: .
V: TRBV7-3
J: TRBJ1-5
size: once
CDR3: CASSLVAGGSYEQPQHF
DNA: TGTGCCAGCAGCTTAGTTGCTGGCGGGAGCTACGAGCAGCCCCAGCATTTT

D: .
V: TRBV7-8
J: TRBJ1-5
size: few
CDR3: CASTPLTRTDYNQPQHF
DNA: TGTGCCAGCACCCCCCTCACGCGGACAGATTACAATCAGCCCCAGCATTTT

D: TRBD2
V: TRBV19
J: TRBJ2-3
size: medium-sized
CDR3: CATGTSGSSTDTQYF
DNA: TGTGCCACCGGGACTAGCGGGAGTAGCACAGATACGCAGTATTTT

D: .
V: TRBV6-1
J: TRBJ2-1
size: .
CDR3: CASSEDPSGFRSYNEQFF
DNA: TGTGCCAGCAGTGAAGACCCCTCAGGGTTTCGCTCCTACAATGAGCAGTTCTTC

D: .
V: TRBV9
J: TRBJ1-5
size: medium-sized
CDR3: CASSVTSNQPQHF
DNA: TGTGCCAGCAGCGTAACCAGCAATCAGCCCCAGCATTTT

D: TRBD1
V: TRBV27
J: TRBJ1-5
size: .
CDR3: CASSPTRRDRGSNQPQHF
DNA: TGTGCCAGCAGTCCAACCCGTAGGGACAGGGGTAGCAATCAGCCCCAGCATTTT

D: TRBD1
V: TRBV28
J: TRBJ2-7
size: .
CDR3: CASSFSTGVEQYF
DNA: TGTGCCAGCAGTTTTAGCACAGGGGTCGAGCAGTACTTC

D: .
V: TRBV11-1
J: TRBJ2-2
size: many
CDR3: CASSHSRTGELFF
DNA: TGTGCCAGCAGCCACTCTCGGACCGGGGAGCTGTTTTTT

D: .
V: TRBV9
J: TRBJ1-6
size: medium-sized
CDR3: CASSVGGGDNSPLHF
DNA: TGTGCCAGCAGCGTAGGAGGGGGAGATAATTCACCCCTCCACTTT

D: TRBD1
V: TRBV11-1
J: TRBJ2-1
size: .
CDR3: CASSLRPTGLDEQFF
DNA: TGTGCCAGCAGCTTAAGGCCGACAGGGTTGGATGAGCAGTTCTTC

D: .
V: TRBV30
J: TRBJ2-7
size: many
CDR3: CAWSMTKSSYEQYF
DNA: TGTGCCTGGAGTATGACTAAGAGCTCCTACGAGCAGTACTTC

D: .
V: TRBV2
J: TRBJ2-3
size: .
CDR3: CASRRGGVGTDTQYF
DNA: TGTGCCAGCAGGAGGGGGGGGGTGGGCACAGATACGCAGTATTTT

D: .
V: TRBV5-6
J: TRBJ1-5
size: many
CDR3: CASSFRTAWNSNQPQHF
DNA: TGTGCCAGCAGTTTTCGGACGGCCTGGAATAGCAATCAGCCCCAGCATTTT

D: .
V: TRBV25-1
J: TRBJ2-1
size: .
CDR3: CASYSGFSYNEQFF
DNA: TGTGCCAGCTATAGCGGTTTCTCCTACAATGAGCAGTTCTTC

D: TRBD2
V: TRBV9
J: TRBJ2-1
size: few
CDR3: CASSVVAGEVNEQFF
DNA: TGTGCCAGCAGCGTAGTCGCGGGAGAGGTCAATGAGCAGTTCTTC

D: TRBD2
V: TRBV2
J: TRBJ2-3
size: medium-sized
CDR3: CASLGGGPDTQYF
DNA: TGTGCCAGTCTTGGGGGAGGGCCAGATACGCAGTATTTT

D: .
V: TRBV2
J: TRBJ1-1
size: .
CDR3: CASSMPGSTEAFF
DNA: TGTGCCAGCAGTATGCCGGGAAGCACTGAAGCTTTCTTT

D: .
V: TRBV7-9
J: TRBJ2-1
size: .
CDR3: CASSLDRGLTYNEQFF
DNA: TGTGCCAGCAGCTTAGACAGGGGACTAACCTACAATGAGCAGTTCTTC

D: .
V: TRBV28
J: TRBJ2-4
size: many
CDR3: CASEDRSENIQYF
DNA: TGTGCCAGCGAGGACAGATCAGAAAACATTCAGTACTTC

D: TRBD1
V: TRBV2
J: TRBJ2-4
size: .
CDR3: CASSRRGTGGDIQYF
DNA: TGTGCCAGCAGTCGGAGGGGGACAGGGGGGGACATTCAGTACTTC

D: TRBD2
V: TRBV7-2
J: TRBJ2-1
size: .
CDR3: CASSLGPGGDEQFF
DNA: TGTGCCAGCAGCTTAGGCCCGGGAGGGGATGAGCAGTTCTTC

D: .
V: TRBV2
J: TRBJ2-2
size: .
CDR3: CASSDTGSGETGELFF
DNA: TGTGCCAGCAGCGATACAGGGAGTGGGGAGACCGGGGAGCTGTTTTTT

D: TRBD1
V: TRBV7-3
J: TRBJ1-4
size: .
CDR3: CASSSTGSTEKLFF
DNA: TGTGCCAGCAGCTCGACAGGGTCTACTGAAAAACTGTTTTTT

D: TRBD2
V: TRBV19
J: TRBJ2-7
size: medium-sized
CDR3: CASSATSGAYEQYF
DNA: TGTGCCAGTAGTGCGACTAGCGGAGCCTACGAGCAGTACTTC